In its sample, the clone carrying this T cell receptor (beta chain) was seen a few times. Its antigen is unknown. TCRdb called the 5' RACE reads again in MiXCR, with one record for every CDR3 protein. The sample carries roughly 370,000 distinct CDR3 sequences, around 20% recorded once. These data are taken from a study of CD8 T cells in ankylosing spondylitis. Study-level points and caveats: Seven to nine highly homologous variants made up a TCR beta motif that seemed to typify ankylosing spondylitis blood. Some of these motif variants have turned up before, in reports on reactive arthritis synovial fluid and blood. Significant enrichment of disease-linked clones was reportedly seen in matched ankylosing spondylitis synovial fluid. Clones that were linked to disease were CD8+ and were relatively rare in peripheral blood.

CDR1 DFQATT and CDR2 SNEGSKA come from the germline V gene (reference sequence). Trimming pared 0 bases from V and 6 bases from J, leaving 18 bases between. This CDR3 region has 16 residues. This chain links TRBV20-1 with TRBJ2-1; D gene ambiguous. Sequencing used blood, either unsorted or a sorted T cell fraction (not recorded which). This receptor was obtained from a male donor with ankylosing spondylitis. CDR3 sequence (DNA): TGCAGTGCTAGAGATCCACAGCGAGCAAACTCCAATGAGCAGTTCTTC. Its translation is CSARDPQRANSNEQFF.